This TCR beta chain was found in a study of blood T cell repertoires in COVID-19. Looking at the study overall: Sites in the United States, Italy and Spain provided acute and convalescent COVID-19 samples.

This clone was counted once. Sequencing was performed with immunoSEQ multiplex PCR; in TCRdb, only in-frame clones are kept and a portion is missing. Here the sample spans about 280,000 clones, around 86% being singletons. Specimen: peripheral blood. The receptor comes from a human donor in a cohort sampled during active COVID-19.

CDR3 sequence (DNA): TGCGCCAGCAGCCCGGACAGGGGCCTGAACACCGGGGAGCTGTTTTTT. It yields the protein CASSPDRGLNTGELFF. The chain recombines TRBV5-1 with TRBJ2-2; the match to TRBD1 covers 9 bases. Per germline, CDR1 SGHRS and CDR2 YFSETQ. This CDR3 contains 16 residues. Germline trimming cut 4 bases from V and 1 base from J; bases unmatched to any gene: 5.